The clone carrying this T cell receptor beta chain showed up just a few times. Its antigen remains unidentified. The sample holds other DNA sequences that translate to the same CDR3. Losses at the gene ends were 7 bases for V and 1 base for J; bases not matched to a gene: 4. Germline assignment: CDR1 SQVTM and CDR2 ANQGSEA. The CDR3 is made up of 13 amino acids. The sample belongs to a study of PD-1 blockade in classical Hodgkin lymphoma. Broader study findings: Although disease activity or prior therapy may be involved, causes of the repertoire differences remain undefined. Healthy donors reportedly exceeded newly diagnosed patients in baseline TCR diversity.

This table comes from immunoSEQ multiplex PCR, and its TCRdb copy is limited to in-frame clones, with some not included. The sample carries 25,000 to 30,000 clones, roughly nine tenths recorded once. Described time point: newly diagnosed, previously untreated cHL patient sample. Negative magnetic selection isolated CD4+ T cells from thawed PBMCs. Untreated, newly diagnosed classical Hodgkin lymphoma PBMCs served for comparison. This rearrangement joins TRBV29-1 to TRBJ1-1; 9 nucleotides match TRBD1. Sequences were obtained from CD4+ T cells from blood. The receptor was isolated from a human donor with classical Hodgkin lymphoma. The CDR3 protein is CSASTGGNTEAFF. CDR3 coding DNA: TGCAGCGCCTCGACAGGGGGGAACACTGAAGCTTTCTTT.